This T cell receptor beta chain is drawn from a study of T cells in Graves' hyperthyroidism and ophthalmopathy (dated by TCRdb to the late 2010s). For the wider study: Peripheral blood was sampled at the time of initial diagnosis, prior to any treatment. In several Graves' hyperthyroidism patients, the study also compared T-cell repertoires from thyroid tissue with T-cell repertoires from blood. An independent validation cohort of fewer than 20 hyperthyroidism patients and approximately 15 patients who later progressed to ophthalmopathy tested prospective prediction of ophthalmopathy. TCR V-J signatures able to tell the groups apart were searched for in a discovery cohort of 90 to 100 patients, of whom fewer than 45 had Graves' ophthalmopathy and around 58 had stable Graves' hyperthyroidism. Once sampling was done, hyperthyroidism patients were given methimazole at a starting dose of 30 mg daily, whereas ophthalmopathy patients were given high-dose intravenous methylprednisolone. The paper describes TCR Vbeta CDR3 sequencing of more than 120 peripheral blood samples, made up of 43 ophthalmopathy patients, 70 to 75 hyperthyroidism patients and around 17 progressor patients. The 85 to 100 discovery patients were divided at random into training and test sets in a 7:3 ratio.

Study-wide conclusions, independent of this receptor: During validation, the model predicted progression to ophthalmopathy a median of about 5.9 months ahead of onset, with more than 55% sensitivity and almost 75% specificity. Sample size was not statistically predetermined, and blinding of investigators to group allocation was not performed. A model built on a 13 V-J signature distinguished ophthalmopathy from stable hyperthyroidism, reaching about 88% sensitivity and 81.08% specificity in cross-validation and 80%/75% in testing. Most expanded thyroid clonotypes (frequency above 0.001) were also detected in blood, a finding suggesting that blood repertoires may reflect thyroid immune responses.

This clonotype was detected many times. What antigen it recognizes has not been identified. The sample holds no much larger clone one base away, and base qualities are not on file. Graves' hyperthyroidism was defined as stable when no progression to ophthalmopathy occurred over 18 months of follow-up. Hyperthyroidism patients were newly diagnosed, had a disease duration of under 2 months, and were aged 18 to 65 years. The study excluded patients with uncontrolled infections, other autoimmune diseases, pregnancy or lactation. Diagnoses relied on clinical symptoms, serum thyroxine and TRAb, thyroid ultrasound and orbital computed tomography. PBMCs were isolated from 7.5 to 10 ml of fresh peripheral blood by Ficoll-Paque density gradient centrifugation. Trizol reagent was used to extract total RNA, and RNA quality was then checked on an Agilent 2100 Bioanalyzer. The TCR beta CDR3 regions were amplified from RNA transcripts. For the first round of RT-PCR on the TCR CDR3, the HTBI primer set was used together with the Qiagen OneStep RT-PCR kit. Libraries were constructed in a second round of multiplex PCR, after which size selection and purification were carried out. Libraries were sequenced paired-end with 100 bp reads on an Illumina HiSeq2000. In the paper's pipeline: SOAPnuke was used to process the raw data, with reads discarded if the reads contained adapters or uncalled bases, had a mean Phred below 15, or lacked an exact constant-primer or identifier match. COPE v1.2.5 was used to merge high-quality paired reads, and clonotypes were defined as unique nucleotide sequences. Clonotypes were aligned to IMGT TRBV, TRBD and TRBJ reference segments using MiTCR v1.1. Only V-J combinations with frequency above 0.0001, covering 99% to 99.2% of repertoires, were analysed. A TCS score was defined as the ratio of F50 (clonal expansion) to E x V (chaos), with BLOSUM62-based TCRdist applied between CDR3 peptides within each V-J. Welch's t-statistics and random forest reduced just over 500 V-J features to 13, which were used in a naive Bayes classifier (R e1071). TCRdb cleaned the public reads at Q25 with fastp, built clones with MiXCR and kept in-frame beta chains. Rows are unified per CDR3 protein, each entry keeping the most common DNA and genes. TCRdb's processing, not the authors', yielded these V and J calls. The sample includes around 350,000 distinct CDR3 sequences, with approximately 19% observed a single time. Of the sample, about 3.7% is held by the ten largest clones.

From cysteine to phenylalanine, the CDR3 is 12 amino acids long. The only DNA kept is the CDR3, 36 bases in frame from the first base. Based on the germline V gene, the CDR1 and CDR2 sequences are MGHDK and SYGVNS. V loses 2 bases, J loses 14 bases, and the germline ends lie 13 bases apart. Sequencing was performed on blood. This TCR was recovered from a woman under 30 with Graves' hyperthyroidism. Recombination joined TRBV25-1 with TRBJ1-5; a weak D assignment points to TRBD1 (5 bases agree). The CDR3 in this case is CASSELGGRKHF. In nucleotides, the sequence is TGTGCCAGCAGTGAACTGGGGGGGAGGAAGCATTTT.